The 3 T cell receptor beta chains below come from one sample, sequenced in a study of blood T cells in healthy people across ages. Together with a sample-barcoded 5' primer, a J-beta primer mix was included in a second PCR lasting about 6 to 11 cycles. Via MiXCR, TCRdb re-called the 5' RACE reads, giving one row per CDR3 protein. This sample yields 1.5 million to 2 million distinct CDR3 sequences, of which approximately 40% are seen a single time; about 23% belongs to the top ten. The specimen was blood. These receptors originate from a human donor in good health.

This clonotype has more than one count but fewer than ten. This chain joins TRBV7-9 and TRBJ2-3, with D perhaps matching TRBD1 (6 bases). Trimming removed 2 bases at V and 7 bases at J, with 10 bases between. The CDR3 is 13 amino acids. CDR1 and CDR2 from the germline V gene are SEHNR and FQNEAQ (reference sequence). The CDR3 loop reads CASSLPGAYTQYF. The CDR3 region has the DNA TGTGCCAGCAGCTTACCAGGGGCATATACGCAGTATTTT.

This chain connects TRBV11-2 to TRBJ2-1, with TRBD2 matching 7 bases. The CDR3 length is 22 residues. The V gene's germline CDR1 is SGHAT and CDR2 FQNNGV. The J segment lost 0 bases and the V segment lost 4 bases, leaving 24 bases of the junction unmatched. CDR3: CASSSRKGLVSGYWSSYNEQFF. The CDR3 coding sequence is TGTGCCAGCAGCTCCCGGAAAGGTTTGGTTAGCGGGTACTGGAGCTCCTACAATGAGCAGTTCTTC.

This clonotype has a handful of counts. V and J are TRBV27 and TRBJ2-1; 7 positions match TRBD1. The CDR3 length is 17 residues. The junction had 17 bases not matched to a gene; V was cut back by 4 bases and J by 8 bases. The germline V gene encodes CDR1 MNHEY and CDR2 SMNVEV (reference sequence). The DNA for the CDR3 is TGTGCCAGCAGTTATGACAGGGTAGGGGCCCGTGGAGATGAGCAGTTCTTC. It is translated as CASSYDRVGARGDEQFF.